These T cell receptor beta chains were read from a single sample in a study of T-cell memory formation after mild COVID-19. From the 5' RACE reads, TCRdb called clonotypes with MiXCR, one entry per CDR3 protein. The sample has around 470,000 distinct CDR3 sequences, roughly 20% seen once. Sequencing was carried out using PBMCs or a T cell subset sorted from them (not recorded which). Receptors were obtained from an adult woman who had mild COVID-19 (a few samples of this study predate the infection). Cell type and time point are not known. The CDR3 runs from the conserved cysteine through the conserved F or W. The size field is filled for only some rows; it gives once, few, many or a size class.

TRBV11-2 . CASSLDTGTYEQYF
TRBV4-3 few CASSQDTDRTLAKNIQYF
TRBV5-1 few CASSRTPASGAYEQYF
TRBV20-1 few CSHRGGAKNIQYF
TRBV7-6 many CASSSGTVGTQYF
TRBV9 . CASSVDVRETKYF
TRBV7-9 few CASSLGLAGINEQFF
TRBV2 many CASTKEYKETQYF
TRBV7-3 few CASSPRLGAEQFF
TRBV9 . CASSPRPGTSRHEQYF
TRBV29-1 . CSARTGWNEQYF
TRBV7-9 . CASSFGPSIYNEQFF
TRBV7-3 few CASSSEGLGELFF
TRBV7-9 . CASRPRVAVYNEQFF
TRBV9 few CASSVGSSGSFNEQFF
TRBV7-3 few CASTGNNEQFF
TRBV20-1 few CSATPRGRETQYF
TRBV20-1 few CSATPRGLETQYF
TRBV7-8 few CASSGAVEGIKNTEAFF
TRBV12-3/TRBV12-4 few CASSASGTGGTYGYTF
TRBV4-3 many CASSQVLAGDTDTQYF
TRBV5-1 few CASSLAEGTGAIYGYTF
TRBV15 . CATSTITDTQYF
TRBV24-1 . CATRGGQGAPGYTF
TRBV5-1 . CASSLQAQGNYGYTF
TRBV29-1 . CSGPIAGIQFF
TRBV6-6 . CASSYLAGGDTQYF
TRBV7-8 . CASSLADRGSTEAFF
TRBV10-3 few CAADRSNSNQPQHF
TRBV30 few CAWSVLRASGRLAGELFF
TRBV4-1 . CASSQVWGGGVGYTF
TRBV2 few CASSSGLAELPSTDTQYF
TRBV12-3/TRBV12-4 few CASSRQGPGANVLTF
TRBV15 . CATSRASGVQETQYF
TRBV2 . CASSDLLADSTGELFF
TRBV19 . CASSLGTGANQPQHF
TRBV2 . CASSAQGQETQYF
TRBV6-5 . CASSYSYVIPGYEQYF
TRBV4-1 few CASSQGTGNYEQYF
TRBV20-1 many CSAHRLGGSYNEQFF
TRBV12-3/TRBV12-4 few CASSSGYSYEQYF
TRBV6-2/TRBV6-3 few CASSAVSGGLNTEAFF
TRBV24-1 . CATRPKREGYNEQFF
TRBV6-2/TRBV6-3 few CASLPRRGGGTGELFF
TRBV5-1 few CASSFRDYEQYF
TRBV5-1 . CASSLTPNNEQFF